A selection of T cell receptor beta chains follows, all from one sample in a study of T-cell memory formation after mild COVID-19. Using its own MiXCR run on the 5' RACE reads, TCRdb lists one record per CDR3 protein. In the table there are around 300,000 distinct CDR3 sequences, around an eighth of which are singletons. Sequenced sample: PBMCs or a T cell subset sorted from them (not recorded which). The receptors come from a man aged 18 to 30 who had mild COVID-19 (a few samples of this study predate the infection). Cell type and time point are not known. Both conserved end residues are part of each CDR3. The order of the fields is clone size, J gene, V gene, D gene, CDR3 DNA, CDR3 protein. The D gene is left open where the match is weak. Clone size appears in some rows only: once, few, many, or a class for an expanded clone.

few TRBJ1-4 TRBV12-3/TRBV12-4 TRBD1 TGTGCCAGCAGCTATAATCGACAGGGTTTCGGAACTAATGAAAAACTGTTTTTT CASSYNRQGFGTNEKLFF
few TRBJ2-1 TRBV23-1 NA TGCGCCAGCAGTCAATCCCGGACAGTCTACAATGAGCAGTTCTTC CASSQSRTVYNEQFF
few TRBJ2-5 TRBV5-1 TRBD2 TGCGCCAGCAGATGGACTAGCGGGGGGCAAGAGACCCAGTACTTC CASRWTSGGQETQYF
NA TRBJ2-2 TRBV7-6 TRBD1 TGTGCCAGCAGCTTCGTGAGACAGGGGGCCTCCGGGGAGCTGTTTTTT CASSFVRQGASGELFF
few TRBJ2-1 TRBV4-2 NA TGTGCCAGCAGCCAAGATGCTAGCTTCCTCTTCAATGAGCAGTTCTTC CASSQDASFLFNEQFF
many TRBJ1-2 TRBV7-2 TRBD1 TGTGCCAGTCAGGGGGACGGCTATGGCTACACCTTC CASQGDGYGYTF
NA TRBJ2-2 TRBV7-2 NA TGTGCCAGCAGCTTAGGCCGTTTTTCCGGGGAGCTGTTTTTT CASSLGRFSGELFF
NA TRBJ1-5 TRBV7-4 TRBD1 TGTGCCAGCACCGCGGGGGTCCGACAGGGGCGTCAGCCCCAGCATTTT CASTAGVRQGRQPQHF
many TRBJ2-2 TRBV5-1 NA TGCGCCAGCAGCTTGCAATGGCTGGGGGGACGGACGAACACCGGGGAGCTGTTTTTT CASSLQWLGGRTNTGELFF
NA TRBJ2-1 TRBV11-2 TRBD2 TGTGCCAGCAGCCCGGGACTAGCGGGGGGGTATGAGCAGTTCTTC CASSPGLAGGYEQFF
NA TRBJ2-7 TRBV5-1 NA TGCGCCAGCAGCCCCTTGATAGGGGACAACTACGAGCAGTACTTC CASSPLIGDNYEQYF
many TRBJ1-5 TRBV12-3/TRBV12-4 TRBD1 TGTGCCAGCAGTTGGGACAGGGGGACCCAGCCCCAGCATTTT CASSWDRGTQPQHF
NA TRBJ2-7 TRBV12-3/TRBV12-4 NA TGTGCCAGCAGTACCGTCCCACAGGGTCGCCCTTCATACGAGCAGTACTTC CASSTVPQGRPSYEQYF
many TRBJ1-6 TRBV29-1 NA TGCAGCGTGGGGGCAGATAGAAATTCACCCCTCCACTTT CSVGADRNSPLHF
NA TRBJ2-7 TRBV4-1 TRBD2 TGCGCCAGCAGCGGGACTAGCATCGAGCAGTACTTC CASSGTSIEQYF
many TRBJ1-2 TRBV5-1 NA TGCGCCAGCAGCTTGAAGGGCTCAGTGGGGGGCTACACCTTC CASSLKGSVGGYTF
few TRBJ2-3 TRBV20-1 NA TGCAGTGCCGGGGGACACTCCACAGATACGCAGTATTTT CSAGGHSTDTQYF
once TRBJ1-2 TRBV29-1 TRBD1 TGCAGCGCCAGTCCGGGACAGATTCCTTATGGCTACACCTTC CSASPGQIPYGYTF
few TRBJ1-1 TRBV5-1 NA TGCGCCAGCAGCTTAATGGGCTCGGACACTGAAGCTTTCTTT CASSLMGSDTEAFF
few TRBJ2-6 TRBV20-1 NA TGCAGTGCCTCGGGGGGCGCAAGCTCTGGGGCCAACGTCCTGACTTTC CSASGGASSGANVLTF
NA TRBJ2-2 TRBV7-6 NA TGTGCCAGCAGCTTACCGCAGGGACCCGCCGGGGAGCTGTTTTTT CASSLPQGPAGELFF
NA TRBJ1-5 TRBV20-1 TRBD1 TGCAGTGCTAGAGAGTTCGGGACAGGGATCAATCAGCCCCAGCATTTT CSAREFGTGINQPQHF
NA TRBJ2-3 TRBV5-1 NA TGCGCCAGCAGCTTGAACGGGGACCCACAGGCTACGCAGTATTTT CASSLNGDPQATQYF